This passage covers 17 T cell receptor beta chains from one sample sequenced in a study of blood T cell repertoires in COVID-19. Here immunoSEQ multiplex PCR was the method, and the copy in TCRdb shows in-frame clones only, minus some. Of more than 85,000 clones in the sample, approximately 81% were seen once. Sequencing was carried out using peripheral blood. The receptors were gathered from a man between 60 and 70 years old with acute or convalescent COVID-19.

This chain joins TRBV7-2 and TRBJ1-5; 8 bases line up with TRBD1. This CDR3 is built from 15 residues. The germline CDR1 and CDR2 sequences are SGHTA and FQGNSA. After removal of 4 bases from V and 6 bases from J, the junction contained 8 bases not matched to a gene. The CDR3 bases are TGTGCCAGCAGCTCAGGTCCAGGGGGCGGTCAGCCCCAGCATTTT. This translates into CASSSGPGGGQPQHF.

The chain recombines TRBV25-1 with TRBJ2-7; 8 nucleotides agree with TRBD1. Unmatched junction bases numbered 6, after V lost 4 bases and J lost 4 bases. The CDR3 sequence is 14 residues long. CDR1 is MGHDK, CDR2 SYGVNS, per germline. The CDR3 nucleotides read TGTGCCAGCAGTGGACCCGGGACAGGATACGAGCAGTACGTC. Amino acids: CASSGPGTGYEQYV.

The chain recombines TRBV5-8 with TRBJ1-3; D call uncertain. Germline-derived CDR1 and CDR2 are SGHTS and YDEGEE. The CDR3 has 13 amino acids. V lost 3 bases to trimming and J lost 1 base, with 5 bases between them. The CDR3 nucleotides read TGTGCCAGCAGCTACGAGTCTGGAAACACCATATATTTT. Amino acids: CASSYESGNTIYF.

This clone was seen only once. The chain's CDR3 is CASSFPTSGRLNPYEQYV. In nucleotides, the CDR3 is TGTGCCAGCAGCTTCCCGACTAGCGGGAGACTGAACCCCTACGAGCAGTACGTC. J is TRBJ2-7 and V is TRBV7-7, with 12 bases fitting TRBD2. V was pared by 3 bases and J by 2 bases, with 11 bases of the junction left unmatched. The CDR3 totals 18 residues. Germline values: CDR1 SSHAT, CDR2 FNYEAQ (reference sequence).

The J gene is TRBJ2-3, the V gene TRBV5-4, with TRBD1 identical over 9 bases. CDR1 SGHNT and CDR2 YYREEE come from the germline V gene (reference sequence). Trimming took 6 bases from V and 2 from J; bases not matched to a gene: 7. This CDR3 has 15 amino acids. CDR3 nucleotide sequence: TGTGCCAGCACCAGGACAGGGGCCCTCACAGATACGCAGTATTTT. As protein: CASTRTGALTDTQYF.

With respect to this clone: Distinct nucleotide sequences in the sample also encode this CDR3. The chain employs TRBV6-5 and TRBJ1-3, with D uncertain. The CDR3 contains 11 residues. V lost 7 bases, J lost 4 bases, and 5 bases lay in between. Per the germline V gene, CDR1 is MNHEY and CDR2 is SVGAGI. The CDR3 here is CASTRGNTIYF. As DNA, the CDR3 is TGTGCCAGCACGAGGGGAAACACCATATATTTT.

This clone was counted only a few times. This chain uses TRBV5-1 with TRBJ2-7, with 7 bases aligning to TRBD2. There are 13 residues in the CDR3. The germline CDR1 and CDR2 sequences are SGHRS and YFSETQ. With V trimmed by 3 bases and J by 0 bases, 0 bases remained unmatched. The chain's CDR3 is CASSWTSSYEQYF. The CDR3 nucleotides are TGCGCCAGCAGCTGGACTAGCTCCTACGAGCAGTACTTC.

This clone occurred once. The V and J genes are TRBV29-1 and TRBJ1-4; possibly TRBD1 for D (6 bases). CDR3 size: 16 residues. V was trimmed by 1 base and J by 7 bases, leaving 19 bases between them. Germline CDR1 and CDR2: SQVTM and ANQGSEA. The chain's CDR3 is CSVEVGGRSTGEKLFF. As DNA, the CDR3 is TGCAGCGTTGAAGTTGGGGGCCGGTCTACCGGTGAAAAACTGTTTTTT.

The CDR3 bases are TGTGCCAGCAGCCCCAGACACCTCCAGCCCCAGCATTTT. Amino acids: CASSPRHLQPQHF. V usage is TRBV7-6 and J usage is TRBJ1-5; D gene uncertain. Trimming removed 5 bases at V and 7 bases at J, with 12 bases between. CDR1 and CDR2 from the germline V gene are SGHVS and FNYEAQ. The CDR3 extends over 13 amino acids.

CDR3 protein: CASSYSAGGTGNTIYF. CDR3 DNA sequence: TGTGCCAGCAGTTACTCGGCAGGCGGGACTGGAAACACCATATATTTT. The chain carries TRBV6-5 and TRBJ1-3; D is ambiguous. The CDR3 is 16 residues long. Trimming pared 0 bases from V and 2 bases from J, leaving 11 bases between. Germline assignment: CDR1 MNHEY and CDR2 SVGAGI.

CDR3 protein: CASSLALGSGEAFF. The CDR3 nucleotides are TGTGCCAGCAGCTTAGCGTTGGGCTCCGGGGAGGCTTTCTTT. The chain links TRBV7-9 to TRBJ1-1; no firm D call. With 0 bases removed from V and 11 bases from J, the gap between germline ends came to 16 bases. Germline lookup yields CDR1 SEHNR and CDR2 FQNEAQ (reference sequence). The CDR3 runs 14 residues.

The chain joins TRBV7-6 to TRBJ2-2, with D possibly matching TRBD1 (5 bases). Germline assignment: CDR1 SGHVS and CDR2 FNYEAQ. V shed 1 base and J shed 5 bases, with 8 bases lying between them. The CDR3 extends over 14 amino acids. The CDR3 loop is CASSLVGRTGELFF. In nucleotides, the CDR3 is TGTGCCAGCAGCTTAGTGGGGCGGACCGGGGAGCTGTTTTTT.

The chain employs TRBV5-5 and TRBJ1-1; tentative D call: TRBD1 (6 bases). V lost 0 bases, J lost 2 bases, and 14 bases lay in between. The CDR3 has 16 amino acids. CDR1 and CDR2 (germline): SGHKS, YYEKEE (reference sequence). The CDR3 loop reads CASSLEVGTLNTEAFF. CDR3 DNA sequence: TGTGCCAGCAGCTTGGAGGTCGGGACACTTAACACTGAAGCTTTCTTT. Variable domain in full (rest from reference TRBV5-5 and TRBJ1-1): DAGVTQSPTHLIKTRGQQVTLRCSPISGHKSVSWYQQVLGQGPQFIFQYYEKEERGRGNFPDRFSARQFPNYSSELNVNALLLGDSALYLCASSLEVGTLNTEAFFGQGTRLTVV.

The J gene is TRBJ1-5, the V gene TRBV21-1. TRBV21-1 is marked as a pseudogene. The CDR3 is 14 amino acids. In DNA, the CDR3 is TGTGCCAGCAGCCCCCGGAGATTGGTTGGGCCCCAGCATTTT. It is translated as CASSPRRLVGPQHF.

V gene TRBV3-1 (or the pseudogene TRBV3-2) combines with J gene TRBJ1-2, with D uncertain. V lost 4 bases to trimming and J lost 4 bases, with 10 bases between them. CDR1 LGHDT and CDR2 YNNKEL come from the germline V gene (reference sequence). This CDR3 has 13 amino acids. The CDR3 spells CASSLQAGYGYTF. DNA for the CDR3: TGTGCCAGCAGCCTCCAGGCGGGCTATGGCTACACCTTC.

This clone was detected only a few times. The J gene is TRBJ1-5, the V gene TRBV3-1 (or the pseudogene TRBV3-2); weak D call: TRBD1 (6 bases). Deletions cut 5 bases from V and 1 base from J, with 9 bases between. Germline V gene lookup returns CDR1 LGHDT and CDR2 YNNKEL (reference sequence). The CDR3 consists of 14 residues. The CDR3 reads CASSAGGSNQPQHF. CDR3 bases: TGTGCCAGCAGCGCGGGGGGCAGCAATCAGCCCCAGCATTTT.

This clone was counted only a few times. The chain recombines TRBV7-8 with TRBJ1-5; maybe TRBD1 (5 bases). The CDR3 contains 15 residues. The V gene lost 0 bases and the J gene lost 3 bases, with 9 bases spanning the gap. The germline V gene has CDR1 SGHVS and CDR2 FQNEAQ. CDR3 region: CASSLAPGNNQPQHF. CDR3 nucleotide sequence: TGTGCCAGCAGCTTAGCCCCAGGGAACAATCAGCCCCAGCATTTT.